This section outlines one TCR beta chain sequence together with its context. The antigen this receptor binds is unknown. Base qualities are not recorded, but no much larger clone differs from it by a single base. The donors were healthy, HIV-negative adults with no recently reported acute infections or vaccinations. Every donor was a Caucasian adult living in Nashville, Tennessee, USA. CD4+ T cells were enriched by magnetic negative selection; naive cells were then positively selected on CD45RA, and the negative fraction formed the memory subset. Blood was collected by leukapheresis, and PBMCs were isolated by Ficoll-Histopaque density gradient centrifugation and then cryopreserved in liquid nitrogen vapor phase. Purity and quantity of every magnetically sorted T cell population were checked by analytical flow cytometry. From each sorted fraction, genomic DNA was isolated and quantified by UV absorbance on a Nanodrop 2000c.

TCR CDR3 regions were amplified from genomic DNA by multiplex PCR using the deep immunoSEQ assay. For each cell subset, the extracted genomic DNA was distributed evenly across all wells of several immunoSEQ 96-well plates, and each plate served as one replicate. For sorted subsets, approximately 200 ng of genomic DNA, equivalent to roughly 33,000 T cell genomes, went into each replicate PCR. The purified libraries were quantified using a Qubit 3.0 fluorometer, sized with a Bioanalyzer 2100, and then quantified again using the KAPA Library Quantification kit. Every immunoSEQ 96-well plate was sequenced on a dedicated single-read 150-cycle Illumina NextSeq 550 flow cell. The authors' pipeline ran thus. Because the immunoSEQ output included only junctional sequences and no quality scores, the filtering could not be the same as the filtering used for full-length reads. To assign V/J genes and CDR3, sequences were annotated using PyIR, a Python wrapper for IgBLAST v1.9, with IMGT germline references. Reads with weak V/J assignments (E-value above 1e-6), missing CDR3, stop codons, out-of-frame junctions, or ambiguous translated residues were removed. V3J clonotypes were defined as sequences sharing an identical inferred V gene, J gene, and CDR3 amino acid sequence. The percentage overlap between two repertoires was calculated by dividing the number of shared unique clonotypes by the size of the smaller repertoire. Richness of each repertoire was evaluated using RTK rarefaction, the Chao1 estimator, and Recon v2.1 estimates of unobserved clonotypes. For all TCRbeta clonotypes obtained by the gDNA method from a few donors, generation probabilities were computed with OLGA. As stored in TCRdb, this immuneACCESS dataset retains in-frame rearrangements with V and J assigned. A fraction of the clones does not appear; measured against another copy, unresolved V genes explain less than half of the discrepancy, and the remainder lacks a known reason. D and trimming come from the DNA, and the V and J calls and clone size come from that table. This sample holds some 1.5 million clones; 95% to 99% were observed only once. About 0.45% of the sample is in the top ten clones.

This specimen comes from a study of shared clonotypes between healthy human individuals (dated by TCRdb to about 2020). As for the study more broadly: The cohort included three men and a couple of women between 18 and 49 years of age. For each donor, three plates each were used for CD4 naive and CD4 memory, two plates were used for CD8 naive, and one plate was used for CD8 memory. To estimate repertoire size and how much clonotype sharing occurs between individuals, the study deeply sequenced the blood TCR repertoires of several healthy adults. Different laboratories and diverse techniques were used to prepare libraries and sequence TCR repertoires, to increase sequencing depth and limit assay-specific biases. Between about 0.8 and 9 billion PBMCs per donor were obtained by leukapheresis.

The germline V gene provides CDR1 SGHVS and CDR2 FNYEAQ. Trimmed from V: 3 bases; trimmed from J: 2 bases; junction bases lacking a gene match: 3. CDR3 length: 16 amino acids, cysteine to phenylalanine. Left in the record is the CDR3 DNA by itself, 48 bases read in frame from the first base. Study-level results and caveats: Rarefaction of sorted-subset datasets indicated incomplete sequencing despite the large sequencing depth. Approximately 4.8% of naive CD4, 3.5% of naive CD8, approximately 2% of memory CD4, and 0.4% of memory CD8 clonotypes were shared across several donors. Higher generation probabilities were observed for clonotypes shared by all four sorted-subset donors than for non-shared clonotypes. Larger estimated clonotype richness was generally found for naive subsets than for memory subsets. Because the study included a small number of donors, the genetic and exposure-history diversity represented was limited. Pairwise subsampling indicated that sequencing depth was expected to affect the degree of clonotype sharing among donors. Sampling was restricted to blood, and TCR repertoires in tissues likely differ from the TCR repertoires found in blood.

Source material: naive CD4+ T cells sorted from blood. Interpreted using the paper, the cell subset or site label stands for: CD45RA+ positively selected. The V and J genes are TRBV7-6 and TRBJ2-1; 11 nucleotides in the junction match TRBD2. The clonotype comes from a man in his thirties or forties in good health. The CDR3 loop reads CASSLLTSGTYNEQFF. The nucleotides are TGTGCCAGCAGCTTGCTGACTAGCGGGACCTACAATGAGCAGTTCTTC.